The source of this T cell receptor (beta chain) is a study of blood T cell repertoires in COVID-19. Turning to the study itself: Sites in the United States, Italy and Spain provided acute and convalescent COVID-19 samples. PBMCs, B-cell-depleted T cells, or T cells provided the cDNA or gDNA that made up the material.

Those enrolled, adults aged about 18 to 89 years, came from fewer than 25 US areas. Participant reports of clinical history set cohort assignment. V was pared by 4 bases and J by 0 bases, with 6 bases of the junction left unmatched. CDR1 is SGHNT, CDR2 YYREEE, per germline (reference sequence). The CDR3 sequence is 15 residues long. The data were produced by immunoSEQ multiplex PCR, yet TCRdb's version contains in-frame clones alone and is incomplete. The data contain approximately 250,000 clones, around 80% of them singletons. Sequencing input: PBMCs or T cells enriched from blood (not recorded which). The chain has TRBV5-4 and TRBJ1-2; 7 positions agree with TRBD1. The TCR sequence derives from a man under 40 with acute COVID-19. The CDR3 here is CASSGLGTANYGYTF. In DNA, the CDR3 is TGTGCCAGCAGCGGGTTAGGGACAGCTAACTATGGCTACACCTTC.